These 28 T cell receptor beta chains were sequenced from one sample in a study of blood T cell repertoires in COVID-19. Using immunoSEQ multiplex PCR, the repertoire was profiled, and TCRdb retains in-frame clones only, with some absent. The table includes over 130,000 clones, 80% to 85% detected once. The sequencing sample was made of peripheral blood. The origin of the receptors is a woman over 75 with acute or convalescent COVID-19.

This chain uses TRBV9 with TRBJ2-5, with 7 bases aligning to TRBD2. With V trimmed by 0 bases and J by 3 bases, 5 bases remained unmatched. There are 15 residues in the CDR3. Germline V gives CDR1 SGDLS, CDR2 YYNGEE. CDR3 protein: CASSVVLAVKETQYF. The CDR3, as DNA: TGTGCCAGCAGCGTAGTGCTAGCGGTCAAAGAGACCCAGTACTTC. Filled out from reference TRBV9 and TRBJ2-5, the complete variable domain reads DSGVTQTPKHLITATGQRVTLRCSPRSGDLSVYWYQQSLDQGLQFLIQYYNGEERAKGNILERFSAQQFPDLHSELNLSSLELGDSALYFCASSVVLAVKETQYFGPGTRLLVL.

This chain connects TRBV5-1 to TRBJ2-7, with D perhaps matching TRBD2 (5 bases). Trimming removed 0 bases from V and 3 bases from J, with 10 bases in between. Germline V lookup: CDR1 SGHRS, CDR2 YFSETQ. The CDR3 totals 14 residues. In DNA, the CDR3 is TGCGCCAGCAGCTTGGACCGGGATCACTACGAGCAGTACTTC. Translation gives CASSLDRDHYEQYF.

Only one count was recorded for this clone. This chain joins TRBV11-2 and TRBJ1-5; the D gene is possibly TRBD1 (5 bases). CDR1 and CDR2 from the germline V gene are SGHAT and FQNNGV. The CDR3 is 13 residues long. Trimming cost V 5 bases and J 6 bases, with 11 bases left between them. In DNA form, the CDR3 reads TGTGCCAGCAGCATGGCCGGGGGTCAGCCCCAGCATTTT. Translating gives CASSMAGGQPQHF. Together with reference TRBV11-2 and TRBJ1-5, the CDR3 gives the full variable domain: EAGVAQSPRYKIIEKRQSVAFWCNPISGHATLYWYQQILGQGPKLLIQFQNNGVVDDSQLPKDRFSAERLKGVDSTLKIQPAKLEDSAVYLCASSMAGGQPQHFGDGTRLSIL.

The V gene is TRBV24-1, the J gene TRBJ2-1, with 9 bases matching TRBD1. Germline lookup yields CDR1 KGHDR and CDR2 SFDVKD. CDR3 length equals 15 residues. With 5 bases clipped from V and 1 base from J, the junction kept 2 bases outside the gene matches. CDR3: CATSGGTGSYNEQFF. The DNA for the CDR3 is TGTGCCACCAGTGGTGGGACAGGGTCCTACAATGAGCAGTTCTTC.

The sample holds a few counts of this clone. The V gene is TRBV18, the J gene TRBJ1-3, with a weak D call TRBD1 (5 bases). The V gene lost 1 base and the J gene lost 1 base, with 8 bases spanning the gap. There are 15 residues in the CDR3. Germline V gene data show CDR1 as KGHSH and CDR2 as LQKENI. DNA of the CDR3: TGTGCCAGCTCACCACTCAGGGCTTCTGGAAACACCATATATTTT. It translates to CASSPLRASGNTIYF. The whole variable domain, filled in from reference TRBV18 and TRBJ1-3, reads NAGVMQNPRHLVRRRGQEARLRCSPMKGHSHVYWYRQLPEEGLKFMVYLQKENIIDESGMPKERFSAEFPKEGPSILRIQQVVRGDSAAYFCASSPLRASGNTIYFGEGSWLTVV.

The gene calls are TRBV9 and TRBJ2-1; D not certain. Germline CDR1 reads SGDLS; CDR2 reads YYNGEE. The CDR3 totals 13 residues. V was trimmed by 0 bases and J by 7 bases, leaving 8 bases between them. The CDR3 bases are TGTGCCAGCAGCGTAGGAGGAAAAAATGAGCAGTTCTTC. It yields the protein CASSVGGKNEQFF.

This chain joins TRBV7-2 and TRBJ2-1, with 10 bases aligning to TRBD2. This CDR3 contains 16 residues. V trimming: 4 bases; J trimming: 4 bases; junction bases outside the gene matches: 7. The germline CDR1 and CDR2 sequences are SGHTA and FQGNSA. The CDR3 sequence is CASSSRTSGAYNEQFF. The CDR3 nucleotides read TGTGCCAGCAGCTCTCGAACTAGCGGGGCGTACAATGAGCAGTTCTTC.

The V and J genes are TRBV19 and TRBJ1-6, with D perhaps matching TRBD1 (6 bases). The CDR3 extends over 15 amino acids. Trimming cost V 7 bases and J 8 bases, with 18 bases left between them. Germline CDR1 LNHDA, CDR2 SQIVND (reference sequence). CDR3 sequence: CASTDETGLYSPLHF. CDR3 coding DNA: TGTGCCAGTACGGACGAGACAGGTTTATATTCACCCCTCCACTTT.

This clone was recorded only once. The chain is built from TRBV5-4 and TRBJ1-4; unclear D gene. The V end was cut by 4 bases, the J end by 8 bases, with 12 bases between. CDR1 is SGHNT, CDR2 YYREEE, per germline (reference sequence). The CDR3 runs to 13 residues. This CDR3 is CASSGKEGEKLFF. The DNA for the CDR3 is TGTGCCAGCAGCGGGAAAGAGGGAGAAAAACTGTTTTTT.

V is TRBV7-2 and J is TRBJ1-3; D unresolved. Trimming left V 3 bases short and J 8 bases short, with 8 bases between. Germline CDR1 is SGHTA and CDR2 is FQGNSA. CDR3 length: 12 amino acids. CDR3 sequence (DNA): TGTGCCAGCAGCTTGGAGGGATACACCATATATTTT. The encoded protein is CASSLEGYTIYF.

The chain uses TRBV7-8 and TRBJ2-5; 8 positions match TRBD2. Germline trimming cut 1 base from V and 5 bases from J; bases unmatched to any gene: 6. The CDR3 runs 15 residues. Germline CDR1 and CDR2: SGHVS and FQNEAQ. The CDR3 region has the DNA TGTGCCAGCAGCTTAGTTGCGCCGGGGGGGGAGACCCAGTACTTC. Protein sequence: CASSLVAPGGETQYF.

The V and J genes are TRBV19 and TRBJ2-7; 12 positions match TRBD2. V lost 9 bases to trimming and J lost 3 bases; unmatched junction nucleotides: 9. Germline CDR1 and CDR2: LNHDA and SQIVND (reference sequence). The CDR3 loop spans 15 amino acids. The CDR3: CASQTSGGPYYEQYF. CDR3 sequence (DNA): TGTGCCAGCCAAACTAGCGGGGGGCCCTACTACGAGCAGTACTTC.

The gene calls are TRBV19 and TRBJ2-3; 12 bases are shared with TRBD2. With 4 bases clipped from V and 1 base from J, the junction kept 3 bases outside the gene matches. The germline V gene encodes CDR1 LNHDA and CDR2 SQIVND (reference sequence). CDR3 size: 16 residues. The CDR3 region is CASSRLAGVGTDTQYF. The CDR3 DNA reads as TGTGCCAGTAGTAGACTAGCGGGAGTGGGCACAGATACGCAGTATTTT.

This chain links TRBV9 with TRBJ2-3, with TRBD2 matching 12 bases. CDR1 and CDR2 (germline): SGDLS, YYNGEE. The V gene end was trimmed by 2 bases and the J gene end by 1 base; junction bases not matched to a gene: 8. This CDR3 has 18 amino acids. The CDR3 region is CASSVPSGGGLGTDTQYF. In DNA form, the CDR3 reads TGTGCCAGCAGCGTCCCTAGCGGGGGGGGCCTGGGCACAGATACGCAGTATTTT.

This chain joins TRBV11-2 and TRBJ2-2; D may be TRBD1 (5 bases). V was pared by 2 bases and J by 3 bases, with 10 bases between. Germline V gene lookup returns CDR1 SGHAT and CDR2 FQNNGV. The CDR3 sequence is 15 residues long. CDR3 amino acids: CASSLMAGYTGELFF. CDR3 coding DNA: TGTGCCAGCAGCTTAATGGCAGGGTACACCGGGGAGCTGTTTTTT.

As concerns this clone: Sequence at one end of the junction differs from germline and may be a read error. CDR3 amino acids: CAWSPSTALGSF. The DNA for the CDR3 is TGTGCCTGGAGTCCCTCGACGGCCCTAGGCTCCTTT. The chain combines TRBV30 with TRBJ1-1, with D unclear. Germline V gives CDR1 GTSNPN, CDR2 SVGIG (reference sequence). CDR3 length: 12 residues.

The CDR3 here is CASSIQGNEQFF. As DNA, the CDR3 is TGCGCCAGCTCGATTCAGGGTAATGAGCAGTTCTTC. This chain uses TRBV5-1 with TRBJ2-1; tentative D call: TRBD1 (5 bases). The CDR3 loop spans 12 amino acids. V was pared by 7 bases and J by 7 bases, with 12 bases between. In germline, CDR1 is SGHRS, CDR2 YFSETQ.

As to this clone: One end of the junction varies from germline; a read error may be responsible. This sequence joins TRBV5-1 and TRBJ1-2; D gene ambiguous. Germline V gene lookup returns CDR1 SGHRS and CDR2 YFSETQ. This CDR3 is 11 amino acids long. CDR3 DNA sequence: TGCGCCAGCAGCTCCGGTCCTTTCCAGGTCTTC. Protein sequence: CASSSGPFQVF.

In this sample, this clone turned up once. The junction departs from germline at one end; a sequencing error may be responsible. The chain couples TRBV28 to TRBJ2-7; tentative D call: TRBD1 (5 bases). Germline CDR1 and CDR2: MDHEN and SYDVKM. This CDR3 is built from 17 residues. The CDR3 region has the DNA TGTGCCAGCAATTTATCAGGGTCCCTCACACTCACCTACGAGCAGTACTTC. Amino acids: CASNLSGSLTLTYEQYF.

The CDR3 bases are TGTGCCATCAACGGAGGAGGACAGGGGTTCAGTGGCTACACCTTC. The encoded protein is CAINGGGQGFSGYTF. The chain recombines TRBV10-3 with TRBJ1-2; 9 bases line up with TRBD1. The CDR3 totals 15 residues. V gave up 7 bases and J gave up 7 bases; unmatched junction bases: 13. Per the germline V gene, CDR1 is ENHRY and CDR2 is SYGVKD.

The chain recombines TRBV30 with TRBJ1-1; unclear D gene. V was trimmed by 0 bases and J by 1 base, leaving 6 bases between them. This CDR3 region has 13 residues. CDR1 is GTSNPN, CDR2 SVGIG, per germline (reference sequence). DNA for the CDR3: TGTGCCTGGAGTGTAACACCGAACACTGAAGCTTTCTTT. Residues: CAWSVTPNTEAFF. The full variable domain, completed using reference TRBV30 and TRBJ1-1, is SQTIHQWPATLVQPVGSPLSLECTVEGTSNPNLYWYRQAAGRGLQLLFYSVGIGQISSEVPQNLSASRPQDRQFILSSKKLLLSDSGFYLCAWSVTPNTEAFFGQGTRLTVV.

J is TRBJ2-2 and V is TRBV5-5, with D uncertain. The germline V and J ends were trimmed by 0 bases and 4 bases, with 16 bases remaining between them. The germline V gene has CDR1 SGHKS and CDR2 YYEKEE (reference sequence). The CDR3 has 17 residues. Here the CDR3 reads CASSLAGLVVPTGELFF. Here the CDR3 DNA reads TGTGCCAGCAGCTTGGCCGGTTTGGTAGTTCCCACCGGGGAGCTGTTTTTT. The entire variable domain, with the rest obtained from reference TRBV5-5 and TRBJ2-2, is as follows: DAGVTQSPTHLIKTRGQQVTLRCSPISGHKSVSWYQQVLGQGPQFIFQYYEKEERGRGNFPDRFSARQFPNYSSELNVNALLLGDSALYLCASSLAGLVVPTGELFFGEGSRLTVL.

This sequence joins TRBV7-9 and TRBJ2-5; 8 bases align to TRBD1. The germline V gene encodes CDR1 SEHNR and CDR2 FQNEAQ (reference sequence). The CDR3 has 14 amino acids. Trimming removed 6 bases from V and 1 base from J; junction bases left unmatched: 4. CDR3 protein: CASSLTGAQETQYF. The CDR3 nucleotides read TGTGCCAGCAGTCTGACAGGGGCCCAAGAGACCCAGTACTTC.

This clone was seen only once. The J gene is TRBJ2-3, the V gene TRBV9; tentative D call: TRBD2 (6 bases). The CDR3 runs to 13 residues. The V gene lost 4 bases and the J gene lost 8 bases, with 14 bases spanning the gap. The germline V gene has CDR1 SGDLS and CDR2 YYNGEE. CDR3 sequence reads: CASSPRGAGTQYF. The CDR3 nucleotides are TGTGCCAGCAGCCCCCGCGGGGCAGGTACGCAGTATTTT.

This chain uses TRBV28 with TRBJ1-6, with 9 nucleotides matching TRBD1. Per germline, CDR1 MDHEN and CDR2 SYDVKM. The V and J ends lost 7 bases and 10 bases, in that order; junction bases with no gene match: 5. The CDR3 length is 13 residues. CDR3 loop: CASTGQGGSPLHF. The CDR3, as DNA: TGTGCCAGCACGGGACAGGGTGGGTCACCCCTCCACTTT.

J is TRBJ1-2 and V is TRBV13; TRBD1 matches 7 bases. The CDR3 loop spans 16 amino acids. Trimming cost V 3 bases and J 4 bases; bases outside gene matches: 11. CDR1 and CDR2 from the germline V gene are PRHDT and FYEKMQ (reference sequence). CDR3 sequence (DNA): TGTGCCAGCAGCTTCGGAACGGGACAGCGAATCTATGGCTACACCTTC. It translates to CASSFGTGQRIYGYTF.

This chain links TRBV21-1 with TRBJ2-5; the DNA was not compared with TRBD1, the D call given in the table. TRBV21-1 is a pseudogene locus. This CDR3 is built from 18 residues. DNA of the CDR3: TGTGCCAGCAGCCTACGCCGGGACAGGGGGGGCATGGGAGAGACCCAGTACTTC. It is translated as CASSLRRDRGGMGETQYF.

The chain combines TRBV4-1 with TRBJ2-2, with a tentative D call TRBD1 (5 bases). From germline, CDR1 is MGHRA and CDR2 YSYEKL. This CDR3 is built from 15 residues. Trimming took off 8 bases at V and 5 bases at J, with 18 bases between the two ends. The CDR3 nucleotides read TGCGCCAGCTCTGATGACCGCAGGGATACCGGGGAGCTGTTTTTT. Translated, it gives CASSDDRRDTGELFF.